One TCR beta chain is described in this entry. The antigen is undetermined. The source of the sample is a study of shared clonotypes between healthy human individuals. As originally analysed: Filtering differed because ImmunoSEQ produced junction-only sequences that carried no quality scores. The repertoire was sequenced with immunoSEQ multiplex PCR; TCRdb's copy has only in-frame clones and lacks some. V and J calls plus clone size are reproduced from that table; the DNA served to infer D and trimming. The sample lists about 2.1 million clones, under 95% occurring once. CD45RO-negative cells were positively selected for CCR7, leaving out terminally differentiated effector memory CD45RA+ cells. The CDR3 covers 18 residues. Germline loops: CDR1 SGHTS, CDR2 YDEGEE. V was clipped by 0 bases and J by 2 bases; unmatched bases: 11. Study results and caveats: Among the subsets, naive ones generally showed larger estimated richness than memory ones. Blood was the only sampled material, and tissue repertoires likely differ.

The receptor's source is a man between 18 and 29 years old in good health. Some clones in this sample may be carry-over from other donors' samples. The chain couples TRBV5-8 to TRBJ2-1; 7 bases line up with TRBD2. Sequencing used naive CD8+ T cells from PBMCs. The CDR3: CASSLEVVRELAYNEQFF. The DNA for the CDR3 is TGTGCCAGCAGCTTGGAAGTGGTGCGGGAGTTGGCCTACAATGAGCAGTTCTTC. The full variable domain, completed using reference TRBV5-8 and TRBJ2-1, is EAGVTQSPTHLIKTRGQQATLRCSPISGHTSVYWYQQALGLGLQFLLWYDEGEERNRGNFPPRFSGRQFPNYSSELNVNALELEDSALYLCASSLEVVRELAYNEQFFGPGTRLTVL.